The TCR beta chain described here comes from a study of T cells in women clearing cervical HPV infection. HPV was found by MY09/MY11 PCR and dot-blot genotyping. As regards this clone: Its antigen is currently unknown. Sequencing ends 3 residues short of the CDR3 end; the germline J gene provides the rest.

Clones were read by immunoSEQ multiplex PCR, and TCRdb kept only the in-frame ones, dropping some. The table for this sample gives about 26,000 clones. The CDR3 loop spans 14 amino acids. Germline CDR1 reads SGHRS; CDR2 reads YFSETQ. V was clipped by 4 bases and J by 2 bases, with 10 bases between them. Overall study results and limits: TRBV6-7 relative abundance averaged roughly 0.099% in cases and about 0.17% in controls. Effector/memory and HPV-specific T cells were not isolated, and association timing is unknown.

Sequencing was performed on blood buffy coat. The V call is TRBV5-1, the J call TRBJ1-5, with D perhaps TRBD1 (5 bases). This receptor was obtained from a woman aged 18-70 years with a cervical HPV16 infection that either progressed to CIN3+ or cleared (not recorded which). CDR3 bases read: TGCGCCAGCAGCCCTGACAGAGGCAATCAGCCC. Residues: CASSPDRGNQP. The CDR3 in its entirety is CASSPDRGNQPQHF.